This T cell receptor (beta chain) is drawn from a study of cytomegalovirus exposure and HLA in healthy donors. Findings and limits, study-wide: Researchers left out some V segments, among them TRBV6-2 and TRBV6-3, as indistinguishable. A later analysis found most CMV-associated TCR beta chains apparently HLA-restricted. A list of 150 to 200 TCR beta chains associated with cytomegalovirus was given. A missense DCLRE1C variant was associated with V- and J-gene trimming of TCR beta chains in a later analysis, and an independent cohort replicated the association.

In the PCR, 60 Vbeta and 13 Jbeta primers were used. Assay: immunoSEQ multiplex PCR; the TCRdb copy retains only in-frame clones and omits some. Of about 130,000 clones in the sample, about 81% were seen once. There are 15 residues in the CDR3. The V and J ends lost 1 base and 3 bases respectively, with 12 bases between them. Germline V gene lookup returns CDR1 MGHRA and CDR2 YSYEKL. Notes on this clone: Its cognate antigen is unknown.

The chain combines TRBV4-1 with TRBJ1-1; D unclear. The sequence derives from a woman aged 25 to 39 in good health and CMV-seronegative. Source material: PBMCs. CDR3 loop: CASSQVGGLHTEAFF. The CDR3 DNA reads TGCGCCAGCAGCCAAGTAGGAGGGTTGCACACTGAAGCTTTCTTT.